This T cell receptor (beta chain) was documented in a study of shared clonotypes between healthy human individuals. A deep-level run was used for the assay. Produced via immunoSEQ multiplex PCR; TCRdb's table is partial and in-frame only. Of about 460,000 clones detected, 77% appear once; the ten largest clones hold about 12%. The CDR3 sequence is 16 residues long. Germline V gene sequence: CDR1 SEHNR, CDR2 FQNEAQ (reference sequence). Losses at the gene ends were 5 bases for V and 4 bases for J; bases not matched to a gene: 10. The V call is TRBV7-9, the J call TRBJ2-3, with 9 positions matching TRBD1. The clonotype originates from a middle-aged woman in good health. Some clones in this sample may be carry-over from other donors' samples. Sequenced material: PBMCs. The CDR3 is CASSDPGQGVPDTQYF. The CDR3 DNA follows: TGTGCCAGCAGCGACCCGGGACAGGGAGTTCCAGATACGCAGTATTTT.